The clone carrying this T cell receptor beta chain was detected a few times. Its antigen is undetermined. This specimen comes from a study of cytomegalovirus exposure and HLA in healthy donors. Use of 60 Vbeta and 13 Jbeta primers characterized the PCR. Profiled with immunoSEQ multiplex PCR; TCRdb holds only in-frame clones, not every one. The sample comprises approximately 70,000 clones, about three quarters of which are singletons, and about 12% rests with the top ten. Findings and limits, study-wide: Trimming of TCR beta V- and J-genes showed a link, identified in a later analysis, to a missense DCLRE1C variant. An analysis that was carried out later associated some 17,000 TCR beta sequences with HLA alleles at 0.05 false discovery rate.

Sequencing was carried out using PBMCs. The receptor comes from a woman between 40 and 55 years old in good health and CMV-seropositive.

The CDR3 protein is CASSWGTGNYEQYF. The CDR3, as DNA: TGTGCCAGCAGCTGGGGGACAGGGAACTACGAGCAGTACTTC. The chain employs TRBV13 and TRBJ2-7; TRBD1 matches 9 bases. J lost 3 bases, V lost 4 bases, and 4 bases had no gene match. Germline CDR1 and CDR2: PRHDT and FYEKMQ (reference sequence). The CDR3 is made up of 14 amino acids.